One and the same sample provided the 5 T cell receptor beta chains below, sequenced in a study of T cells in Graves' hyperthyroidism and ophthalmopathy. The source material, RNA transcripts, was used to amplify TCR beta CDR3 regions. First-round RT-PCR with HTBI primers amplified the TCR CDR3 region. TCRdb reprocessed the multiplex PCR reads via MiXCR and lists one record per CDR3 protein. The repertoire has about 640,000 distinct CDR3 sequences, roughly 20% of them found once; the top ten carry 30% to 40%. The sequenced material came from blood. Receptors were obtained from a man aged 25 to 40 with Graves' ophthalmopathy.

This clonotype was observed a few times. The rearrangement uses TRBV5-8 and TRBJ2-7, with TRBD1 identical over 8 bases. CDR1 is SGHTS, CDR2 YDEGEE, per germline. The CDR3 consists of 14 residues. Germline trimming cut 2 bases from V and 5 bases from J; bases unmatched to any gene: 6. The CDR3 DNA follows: TGTGCCAGCAGCTTTCTCAGGGGGCGACACGAGCAGTACTTC. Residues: CASSFLRGRHEQYF.

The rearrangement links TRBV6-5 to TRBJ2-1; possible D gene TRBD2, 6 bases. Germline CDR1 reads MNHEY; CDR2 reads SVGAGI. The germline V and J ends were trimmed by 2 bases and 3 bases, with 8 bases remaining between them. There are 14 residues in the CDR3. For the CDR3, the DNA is TGTGCCAGCAGTTACGCGGGAATCTACAATGAGCAGTTCTTC. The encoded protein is CASSYAGIYNEQFF.

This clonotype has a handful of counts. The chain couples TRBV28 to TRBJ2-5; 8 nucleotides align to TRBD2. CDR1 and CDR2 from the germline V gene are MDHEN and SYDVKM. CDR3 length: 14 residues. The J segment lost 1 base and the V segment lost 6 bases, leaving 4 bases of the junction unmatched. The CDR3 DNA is TGTGCCAGCAGACCCGGGGGGGGCCAAGAGACCCAGTACTTC. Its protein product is CASRPGGGQETQYF. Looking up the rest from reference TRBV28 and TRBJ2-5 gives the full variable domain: DVKVTQSSRYLVKRTGEKVFLECVQDMDHENMFWYRQDPGLGLRLIYFSYDVKMKEKGDIPEGYSVSREKKERFSLILESASTNQTSMYLCASRPGGGQETQYFGPGTRLLVL.

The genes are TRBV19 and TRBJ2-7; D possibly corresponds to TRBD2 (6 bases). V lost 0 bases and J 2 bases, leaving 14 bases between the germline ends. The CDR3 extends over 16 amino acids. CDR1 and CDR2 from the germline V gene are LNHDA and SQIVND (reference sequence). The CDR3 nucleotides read TGTGCCAGTAGTATAGAGGGCCTAGCGACACCCTACGAGCAGTACTTC. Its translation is CASSIEGLATPYEQYF.

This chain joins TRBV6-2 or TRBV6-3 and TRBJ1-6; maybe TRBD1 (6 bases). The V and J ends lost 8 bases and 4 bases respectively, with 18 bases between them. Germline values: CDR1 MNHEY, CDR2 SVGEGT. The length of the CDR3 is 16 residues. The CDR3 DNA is TGTGCCAGCCTAACAGAACTACAGGGTTATAATTCACCCCTCCACTTT. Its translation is CASLTELQGYNSPLHF.